This T cell receptor beta chain was observed in a study of monozygotic twins with inflammatory bowel disease. TCRdb re-called the 5' RACE reads and gives one entry per CDR3 protein, without DNA. The listing contains approximately 390,000 distinct CDR3 sequences. Germline V lookup: CDR1 MGHRA, CDR2 YSYEKL. This CDR3 is 16 amino acids long. Sample: blood. This rearrangement joins TRBV4-1 to TRBJ2-3; TCRdb indicates TRBD2, and absent DNA this call remains unverified. This TCR came from a human donor with ulcerative colitis or Crohn's disease, or a healthy co-twin of an affected twin (not recorded which). CDR3: CASSALAGPGTDTQYF.